This TCR beta chain was sequenced during a study of T cell responses to AZD1222 COVID-19 vaccine (dated by TCRdb to the early 2020s). Regarding the complete study: TCR sequencing was performed for 230 to 250 trial participants, of whom around 210 were given two doses of AZD1222 and 26 were given two doses of MenACWY control vaccine. Trial participants were enrolled by age into 18-55, 56-69 and 70-plus year subgroups, with approximately 150, 28 and 58 TCR-sequenced participants respectively. Summary of the overall study and its limitations: Conclusions about previously exposed vaccinees are limited, since just 6 or 7 AZD1222 recipients were seropositive for SARS-CoV-2 at baseline. Participants were mostly white British and included more females than males, and it was suggested by the authors that clonal diversity may have been underestimated. After two AZD1222 doses, spike-specific TCR breadth and depth were significantly higher than at day 0 and than in MenACWY recipients. Because no day 14 peak-response samples were available, the repertoires could be characterized only after the peak T cell response. The 56-69-year group was small, and its depth increase did not reach significance, likely because of low power. Vaccine-associated CD4 TCRs spanned the whole spike protein, with dominant responses in regions 160-218 and 743-854. Reportedly, almost half of the unique spike-specific TCRs recognized epitopes lying outside the regions that are mutated in the B.1.351 and B.1.1.7 variants.

The time point label for this specimen denotes: about 28 days (+/-7) after the second vaccine dose. AZD1222 recipients whose second dose came at about 4 weeks and those whose second dose came at about 12 weeks were combined into one group, since spike-specific TCR depth and breadth did not differ between the two schedules. Samples from vaccinated people were obtained from the UK trials COV001 and COV002, which included a single-blind randomized controlled phase 2/3 trial of AZD1222 (ChAdOx1 nCoV-19) in healthy adults. Trial participant PBMC samples were collected at day 0 and day 28 after the second dose for TCRbeta chain sequencing. The CDR3 regions of human TCRbeta chains were analyzed by immunosequencing. In the authors' own workflow: Repertoire TCRs were checked for matches against a reference library of SARS-CoV-2-specific TCRs that had been generated using the MIRA antigen-specificity platform. Breadth was defined as the fraction of unique TCRs that were SARS-CoV-2-associated. Depth was defined as the fraction of total T cells that were SARS-CoV-2-associated. Using the MIRA data, each spike-specific TCR was mapped to the spike region that the TCR reacts to and placed in a CD4 or CD8 class. Log10-transformed breadth and depth values were compared by one-way ANOVA with Sidak's multiple comparisons tests. The clones in this table, taken by TCRdb from immuneACCESS, are in-frame only. Not every clone is retained; where verified, under half of the shortfall comes from an unresolved V gene, and the cause of the rest is unknown. The D gene and trimming were derived from the DNA, and the V and J assignments and clone size from that table. The sample table shows 100,000 to 150,000 clones, and roughly 88% are seen once. Clones ranked in the top ten supply less than 1.3% of the sample.

The CDR3 measures 17 amino acids from cysteine to phenylalanine. Only the CDR3 part of the read is kept: 51 bases, read in frame from the first base. Taken from the germline V gene, the CDR1 and CDR2 loops are ENHRY and SYGVKD. Here V drops 3 bases and J drops 7 bases, and the junction holds 10 bases not matched to any gene. The table lists this clone with a count of one. Its recognized antigen is unknown. Base qualities are not at hand, and no much larger clone is one base apart. This receptor was taken from an adult who received the AZD1222 COVID-19 vaccine. This sample comprised peripheral blood, obtained 28 days after the second AZD1222 dose. This receptor chain uses TRBV10-3 and TRBJ1-6, and TRBD1 aligns with 9 junction nucleotides. CDR3 sequence: CAISDHLLDRGNSPLHF. The bases read TGTGCCATCAGTGACCATCTTCTCGACAGGGGGAATTCACCCCTCCACTTT.